The next 8 T cell receptor beta chains were all read from a single sample in a study of cytomegalovirus exposure and HLA in healthy donors. The primer mix had 60 Vbeta and 13 Jbeta primers. TCRdb's table, derived via immunoSEQ multiplex PCR, lists solely in-frame clones and lacks some. The sample has approximately 140,000 clones; 82% are singletons. Sequenced: PBMCs. All receptors come from a man in his late teens or twenties in good health and CMV-seropositive.

CDR3 in amino acids: CAIGDNEQFF. The DNA of the CDR3 is TGTGCCATCGGAGACAATGAGCAGTTCTTC. V and J are TRBV10-3 and TRBJ2-1; D ambiguous. The CDR3 covers 10 residues. V was trimmed by 8 bases and J by 5 bases, leaving 4 bases between them. Per germline, CDR1 ENHRY and CDR2 SYGVKD.

V usage is TRBV10-1 and J usage is TRBJ2-1, with D maybe TRBD2 (5 bases). V gave up 4 bases and J gave up 0 bases, with 10 bases separating them. Germline V gene data show CDR1 as WNHNN and CDR2 as SYGVQD (reference sequence). The CDR3 extends over 15 amino acids. The CDR3, as DNA: TGCGCCAGCAGTGCGAAGCGGAGCTCCTACAATGAGCAGTTCTTC. It encodes CASSAKRSSYNEQFF.

The chain carries TRBV6-1 and TRBJ2-7, with 7 bases fitting TRBD1. The CDR3 spans 13 residues. Trimming removed 6 bases from V and 6 bases from J; junction bases left unmatched: 8. CDR1 and CDR2 from the germline V gene are MNHNS and SASEGT. The CDR3 loop is CASSGTVFIEQYF. The CDR3 DNA reads as TGTGCCAGCAGCGGGACAGTGTTTATCGAGCAGTACTTC.

V is TRBV5-4 and J is TRBJ2-7; 8 bases match TRBD1. The V gene's germline CDR1 is SGHNT and CDR2 YYREEE (reference sequence). The CDR3 length is 15 residues. V shed 3 bases, J shed 9 bases, and the junction held 14 bases outside the gene matches. For the CDR3, the DNA is TGTGCCAGCAGCTCAGAGGGGACAGGTGGCTCGAGGCAGTACTTC. As protein: CASSSEGTGGSRQYF.

This clone showed up just once. Other DNA sequences in the sample encode the same CDR3. The chain is built from TRBV29-1 and TRBJ2-7; 8 nucleotides line up with TRBD1. The V and J ends lost 5 bases and 1 base, in that order; junction bases with no gene match: 4. Germline V gene lookup returns CDR1 SQVTM and CDR2 ANQGSEA. This CDR3 is built from 13 residues. The CDR3 DNA follows: TGCAGCGTTTTGACAGGGGAATCCTACGAGCAGTACTTC. Protein: CSVLTGESYEQYF.

This clone was counted between two and nine times. The J gene is TRBJ1-2, the V gene TRBV27; D is undetermined. This CDR3 is built from 13 residues. With 5 bases removed from V and 0 bases from J, the gap between germline ends came to 7 bases. Germline CDR1 and CDR2: MNHEY and SMNVEV (reference sequence). The CDR3 DNA follows: TGTGCCAGCAGTCCCACAGCTAACTATGGCTACACCTTC. The encoded protein is CASSPTANYGYTF.

The chain employs TRBV7-9 and TRBJ2-1; the D gene is possibly TRBD1 (6 bases). There are 15 residues in the CDR3. The V end lost 4 bases, the J end lost 9 bases, and 19 bases lay between the germline ends. CDR1 is SEHNR, CDR2 FQNEAQ, per germline (reference sequence). CDR3 DNA sequence: TGTGCCAGCAGCTCGCCGCAGGGGTTAGGGGTTGAGCAGTTCTTC. Translation: CASSSPQGLGVEQFF. Based on the CDR3 plus reference TRBV7-9 and TRBJ2-1, the full variable domain is DTGVSQNPRHKITKRGQNVTFRCDPISEHNRLYWYRQTLGQGPEFLTYFQNEAQLEKSRLLSDRFSAERPKGSFSTLEIQRTEQGDSAMYLCASSSPQGLGVEQFFGPGTRLTVL.

The genes are TRBV2 and TRBJ2-7, with 10 bases lining up with TRBD2. The V segment lost 6 bases and the J segment 1 base; nucleotides outside the gene matches: 6. Germline V lookup: CDR1 SNHLY, CDR2 FYNNEI. The CDR3 totals 15 residues. The CDR3 DNA is TGTGCCAGCAGCCCGGGACTAGCGAGATCCTACGAGCAGTACTTC. It codes for CASSPGLARSYEQYF.